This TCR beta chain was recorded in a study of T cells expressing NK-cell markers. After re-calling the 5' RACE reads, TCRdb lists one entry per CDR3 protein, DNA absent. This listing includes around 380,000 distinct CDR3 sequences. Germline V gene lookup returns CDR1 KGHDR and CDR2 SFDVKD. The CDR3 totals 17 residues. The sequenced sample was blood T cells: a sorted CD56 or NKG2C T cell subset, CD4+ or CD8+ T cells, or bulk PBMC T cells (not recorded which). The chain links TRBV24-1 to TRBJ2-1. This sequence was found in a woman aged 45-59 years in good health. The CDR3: CATSDSALGLPYNEQFF.